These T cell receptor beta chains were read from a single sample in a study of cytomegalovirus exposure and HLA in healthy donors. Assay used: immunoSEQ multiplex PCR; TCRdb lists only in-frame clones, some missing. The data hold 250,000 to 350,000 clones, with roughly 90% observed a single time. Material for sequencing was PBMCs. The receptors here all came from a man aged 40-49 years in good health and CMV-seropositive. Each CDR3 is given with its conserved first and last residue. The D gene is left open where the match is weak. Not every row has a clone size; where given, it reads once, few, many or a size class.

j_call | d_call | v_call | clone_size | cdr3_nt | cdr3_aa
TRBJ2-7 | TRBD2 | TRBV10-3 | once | TGTGCCATCAGACACCCTAGCGGGAGAAACTACGAGCAGTACTTC | CAIRHPSGRNYEQYF
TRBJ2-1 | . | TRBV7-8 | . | TGTGCCAGCAGCTTATCTTGGGAGAATTCCTACAATGAGCAGTTCTTC | CASSLSWENSYNEQFF
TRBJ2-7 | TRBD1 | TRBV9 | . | TGTGCCAGCAGCGTAGGGGGGACAGAAGCCTACGAGCAGTACTTC | CASSVGGTEAYEQYF
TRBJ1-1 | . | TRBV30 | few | TGTGCCTGGAGCCCCGGTCCGAACACTGAAGCTTTCTTT | CAWSPGPNTEAFF
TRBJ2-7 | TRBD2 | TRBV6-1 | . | TGTGCCAGCAGTAATGGGCTAGCGGGTTCCTACGAGCAGTACTTC | CASSNGLAGSYEQYF
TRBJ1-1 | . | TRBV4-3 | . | TGCGCCAGCAGCCAGGACGTCTCGGGGGGCACTGAAGCTTTCTTT | CASSQDVSGGTEAFF
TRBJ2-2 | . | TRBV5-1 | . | TGCGCCAGCTCCCGGACCGGGGAGCTGTTTTTT | CASSRTGELFF
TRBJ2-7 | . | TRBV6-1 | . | TGTGCCAGCAACCCCCCGGGGGTCTACGAGCAGTACTTC | CASNPPGVYEQYF
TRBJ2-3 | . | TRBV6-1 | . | TGTGCCAGCAGCAGTTTGGGAGTCCCAGATACGCAGTATTTT | CASSSLGVPDTQYF
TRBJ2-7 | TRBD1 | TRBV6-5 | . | TGTGCCAGCAGTACCGTGCAGGGGGCCATCTACGAGCAGTACTTC | CASSTVQGAIYEQYF